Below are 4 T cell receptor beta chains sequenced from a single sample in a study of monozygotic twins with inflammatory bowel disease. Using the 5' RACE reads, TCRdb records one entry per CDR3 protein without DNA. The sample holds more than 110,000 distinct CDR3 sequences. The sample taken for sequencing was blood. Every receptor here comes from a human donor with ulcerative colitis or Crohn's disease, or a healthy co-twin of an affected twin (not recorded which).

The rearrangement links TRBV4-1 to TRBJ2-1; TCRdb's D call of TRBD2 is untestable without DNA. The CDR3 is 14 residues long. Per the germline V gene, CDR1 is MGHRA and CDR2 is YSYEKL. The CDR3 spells CASNEWSGSNEQFF.

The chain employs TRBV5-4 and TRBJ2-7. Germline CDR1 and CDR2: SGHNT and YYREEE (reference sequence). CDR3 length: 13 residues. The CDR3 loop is CASSSKERYEQYF.

CDR3 protein: CSVVSGTGARQPQHF. J is TRBJ1-5 and V is TRBV29-1; TCRdb's D call, TRBD1, is unchecked because there is no DNA. Germline V gives CDR1 SQVTM, CDR2 ANQGSEA. The CDR3 contains 15 residues.

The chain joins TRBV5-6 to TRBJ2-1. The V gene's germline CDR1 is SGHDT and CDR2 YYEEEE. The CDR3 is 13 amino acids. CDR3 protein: CASSLAGSGEQFF. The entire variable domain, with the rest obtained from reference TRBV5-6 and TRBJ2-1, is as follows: DAGVTQSPTHLIKTRGQQVTLRCSPKSGHDTVSWYQQALGQGPQFIFQYYEEEERQRGNFPDRFSGHQFPNYSSELNVNALLLGDSALYLCASSLAGSGEQFFGPGTRLTVL.